Listed below are T cell receptor beta chains from one sample, sequenced in a study of blood T cells in healthy people across ages. TCRdb re-called the 5' RACE reads with MiXCR, one entry per CDR3 protein. The sample has about 580,000 distinct CDR3 sequences; around 48% are singletons. Material: blood. The receptor set was obtained from an elderly man in good health. Each CDR3 is given with its conserved first and last residue. A D gene is named only where the DNA matches it firmly. Some rows have no size entry. The others give once, few or many, or a class for an expanded clone.

CDR3aa: CAGSYGTGGEQYF
CDR3nt: TGTGCCGGCAGTTATGGGACAGGGGGCGAGCAGTACTTC
v_gene: TRBV12-3/TRBV12-4
j_gene: TRBJ2-7
len: 13
abundance: NA
d_gene: TRBD1

CDR3aa: CASSLRDTQNEQFF
CDR3nt: TGTGCCAGCAGCCTCCGGGACACACAGAATGAGCAGTTCTTC
v_gene: TRBV7-3
j_gene: TRBJ2-1
len: 14
abundance: NA
d_gene: NA

CDR3aa: CASSPSRGRANEQFF
CDR3nt: TGTGCCAGCAGTCCATCCCGGGGGCGAGCCAATGAGCAGTTCTTC
v_gene: TRBV12-3/TRBV12-4
j_gene: TRBJ2-1
len: 15
abundance: NA
d_gene: NA

CDR3aa: CSARGTVNSPLHF
CDR3nt: TGCAGTGCGAGAGGGACAGTCAATTCACCCCTCCACTTT
v_gene: TRBV20-1
j_gene: TRBJ1-6
len: 13
abundance: few
d_gene: TRBD1

CDR3aa: CASSYNPGNEAFF
CDR3nt: TGTGCCAGCAGTTACAACCCGGGCAATGAAGCTTTCTTT
v_gene: TRBV6-6
j_gene: TRBJ1-1
len: 13
abundance: NA
d_gene: NA

CDR3aa: CASSPQLGTQYF
CDR3nt: TGTGCCAGCAGCCCTCAATTGGGTACGCAGTATTTT
v_gene: TRBV11-2
j_gene: TRBJ2-3
len: 12
abundance: once
d_gene: NA

CDR3aa: CASSRGGLGSPLHF
CDR3nt: TGTGCCAGCAGTCGTGGGGGGTTGGGTTCACCCCTCCACTTT
v_gene: TRBV27
j_gene: TRBJ1-6
len: 14
abundance: NA
d_gene: NA

CDR3aa: CASSDSGDTQYF
CDR3nt: TGTGCCAGCAGTGATTCAGGGGATACGCAGTATTTT
v_gene: TRBV6-4
j_gene: TRBJ2-3
len: 12
abundance: few
d_gene: NA

CDR3aa: CSVTRGRSYEQYF
CDR3nt: TGCAGCGTTACCAGGGGTAGGTCCTACGAGCAGTACTTC
v_gene: TRBV29-1
j_gene: TRBJ2-7
len: 13
abundance: NA
d_gene: NA

CDR3aa: CSARQGRYEQYF
CDR3nt: TGCAGCGCCCGACAGGGGCGGTACGAGCAGTACTTC
v_gene: TRBV29-1
j_gene: TRBJ2-7
len: 12
abundance: few
d_gene: TRBD1

CDR3aa: CASSLWGGLAKNIQYF
CDR3nt: TGTGCCAGCAGTTTATGGGGGGGCCTAGCCAAAAACATTCAGTACTTC
v_gene: TRBV27
j_gene: TRBJ2-4
len: 16
abundance: NA
d_gene: NA

CDR3aa: CSAQGQGNYNEQYF
CDR3nt: TGCAGTGCTCAGGGACAGGGGAATTACAATGAGCAGTACTTC
v_gene: TRBV20-1
j_gene: TRBJ2-7
len: 14
abundance: NA
d_gene: TRBD1

CDR3aa: CSARPSPPGGGDEQFF
CDR3nt: TGCAGTGCTAGACCCTCGCCGCCGGGAGGGGGTGATGAGCAGTTCTTC
v_gene: TRBV20-1
j_gene: TRBJ2-1
len: 16
abundance: NA
d_gene: TRBD2

CDR3aa: CASSQASGTLSSYEQYF
CDR3nt: TGTGCCAGCAGCCAGGCTAGCGGCACTCTGAGCTCCTACGAGCAGTACTTC
v_gene: TRBV4-2
j_gene: TRBJ2-7
len: 17
abundance: NA
d_gene: TRBD2

CDR3aa: CASSPNTYSYGYTF
CDR3nt: TGTGCCAGCAGCCCGAACACTTATAGCTATGGCTACACCTTC
v_gene: TRBV4-2
j_gene: TRBJ1-2
len: 14
abundance: NA
d_gene: NA

CDR3aa: CSAERVAGDNYGYTF
CDR3nt: TGCAGCGCAGAAAGAGTGGCAGGGGATAACTATGGCTACACCTTC
v_gene: TRBV29-1
j_gene: TRBJ1-2
len: 15
abundance: NA
d_gene: NA

CDR3aa: CSVAQSYEQYF
CDR3nt: TGCAGCGTTGCCCAGTCCTACGAGCAGTACTTC
v_gene: TRBV29-1
j_gene: TRBJ2-7
len: 11
abundance: NA
d_gene: NA

CDR3aa: CASSPGLQTYEQYF
CDR3nt: TGTGCCAGCAGTCCGGGACTCCAAACTTACGAGCAGTACTTC
v_gene: TRBV12-3/TRBV12-4
j_gene: TRBJ2-7
len: 14
abundance: NA
d_gene: NA

CDR3aa: CASRKEGPGLKLFF
CDR3nt: TGTGCCAGCAGAAAAGAAGGTCCTGGCCTCAAGCTGTTTTTT
v_gene: TRBV6-6
j_gene: TRBJ1-4
len: 14
abundance: many
d_gene: NA

CDR3aa: CASSAHRNPGLLSYEQYF
CDR3nt: TGTGCCAGCAGTGCCCACAGGAACCCGGGACTCCTCTCCTACGAGCAGTACTTC
v_gene: TRBV6-1
j_gene: TRBJ2-7
len: 18
abundance: NA
d_gene: NA

CDR3aa: CASSPLGLEDYGYTF
CDR3nt: TGTGCCAGCAGCCCCCTGGGGCTGGAGGACTATGGCTACACCTTC
v_gene: TRBV3-1
j_gene: TRBJ1-2
len: 15
abundance: NA
d_gene: NA

CDR3aa: CAISAAGGLNEQYF
CDR3nt: TGTGCCATCAGTGCGGCGGGGGGGCTTAACGAGCAGTACTTC
v_gene: TRBV10-3
j_gene: TRBJ2-7
len: 14
abundance: few
d_gene: TRBD2

CDR3aa: CASSRGGAYGYTF
CDR3nt: TGTGCCAGCAGCCGGGGGGGCGCCTATGGCTACACCTTC
v_gene: TRBV5-6
j_gene: TRBJ1-2
len: 13
abundance: few
d_gene: NA

CDR3aa: CASSQRGVDTQYF
CDR3nt: TGTGCCAGCAGCCAACGGGGGGTAGATACGCAGTATTTT
v_gene: TRBV3-1
j_gene: TRBJ2-3
len: 13
abundance: NA
d_gene: TRBD2

CDR3aa: CASSRPWSSYNEQFF
CDR3nt: TGCGCCAGCAGTCGGCCCTGGAGCTCCTACAATGAGCAGTTCTTC
v_gene: TRBV4-1
j_gene: TRBJ2-1
len: 15
abundance: NA
d_gene: NA

CDR3aa: CASSQDTQNSPLHF
CDR3nt: TGCGCCAGCAGCCAAGACACCCAAAATTCACCCCTCCACTTT
v_gene: TRBV4-1
j_gene: TRBJ1-6
len: 14
abundance: many
d_gene: NA

CDR3aa: CSARKLDRSSYNSPLHF
CDR3nt: TGCAGTGCTAGAAAATTGGACAGAAGCTCCTATAATTCACCCCTCCACTTT
v_gene: TRBV20-1
j_gene: TRBJ1-6
len: 17
abundance: many
d_gene: NA

CDR3aa: CASSVGGTDYNEQFF
CDR3nt: TGTGCCAGCAGCGTAGGGGGAACAGATTACAATGAGCAGTTCTTC
v_gene: TRBV9
j_gene: TRBJ2-1
len: 15
abundance: NA
d_gene: NA

CDR3aa: CASSYQRDSYEQYF
CDR3nt: TGTGCCAGCAGTTACCAGCGGGATTCCTACGAGCAGTACTTC
v_gene: TRBV28
j_gene: TRBJ2-7
len: 14
abundance: NA
d_gene: TRBD2

CDR3aa: CASSSSLGQGNGYTF
CDR3nt: TGTGCCAGCAGTTCCTCGCTGGGACAGGGAAATGGCTACACCTTC
v_gene: TRBV12-3/TRBV12-4
j_gene: TRBJ1-2
len: 15
abundance: few
d_gene: TRBD1

CDR3aa: CASSLGRAGNEQFF
CDR3nt: TGTGCCAGCAGCTTGGGTAGGGCCGGCAATGAGCAGTTCTTC
v_gene: TRBV7-3
j_gene: TRBJ2-1
len: 14
abundance: NA
d_gene: NA

CDR3aa: CASSWLGETYNEQFF
CDR3nt: TGCGCCAGCAGCTGGCTGGGCGAAACCTACAATGAGCAGTTCTTC
v_gene: TRBV5-1
j_gene: TRBJ2-1
len: 15
abundance: NA
d_gene: NA

CDR3aa: CASSLARGAGEFDEQFF
CDR3nt: TGCGCCAGCAGCTTGGCCAGAGGTGCGGGGGAGTTTGATGAGCAGTTCTTC
v_gene: TRBV5-1
j_gene: TRBJ2-1
len: 17
abundance: NA
d_gene: TRBD2